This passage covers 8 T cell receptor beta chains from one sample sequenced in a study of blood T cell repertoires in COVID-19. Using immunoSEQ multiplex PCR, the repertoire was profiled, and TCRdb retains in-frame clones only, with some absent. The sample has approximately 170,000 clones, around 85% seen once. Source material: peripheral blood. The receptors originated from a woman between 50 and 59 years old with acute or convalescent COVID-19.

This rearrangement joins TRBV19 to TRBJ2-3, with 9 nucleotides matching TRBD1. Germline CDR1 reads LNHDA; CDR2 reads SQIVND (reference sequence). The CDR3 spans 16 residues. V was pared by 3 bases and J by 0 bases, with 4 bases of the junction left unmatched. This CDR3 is CASSIDRGTSTDTQYF. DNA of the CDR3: TGTGCCAGTAGTATCGACAGGGGGACTAGCACAGATACGCAGTATTTT.

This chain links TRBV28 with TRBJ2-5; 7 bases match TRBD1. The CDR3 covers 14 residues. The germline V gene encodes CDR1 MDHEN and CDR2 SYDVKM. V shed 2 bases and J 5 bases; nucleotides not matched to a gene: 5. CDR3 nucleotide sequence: TGTGCCAGCAGTTTAGAGGGGGCATACGAGACCCAGTACTTC. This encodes CASSLEGAYETQYF.

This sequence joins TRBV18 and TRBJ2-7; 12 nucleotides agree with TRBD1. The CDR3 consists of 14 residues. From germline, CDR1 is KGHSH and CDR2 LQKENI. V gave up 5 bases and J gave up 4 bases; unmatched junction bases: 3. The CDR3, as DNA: TGTGCCAGCTCAGGGACAGGGGGCATTTACGAGCAGTACTTC. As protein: CASSGTGGIYEQYF. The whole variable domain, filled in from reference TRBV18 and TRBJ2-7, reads NAGVMQNPRHLVRRRGQEARLRCSPMKGHSHVYWYRQLPEEGLKFMVYLQKENIIDESGMPKERFSAEFPKEGPSILRIQQVVRGDSAAYFCASSGTGGIYEQYFGPGTRLTVT.

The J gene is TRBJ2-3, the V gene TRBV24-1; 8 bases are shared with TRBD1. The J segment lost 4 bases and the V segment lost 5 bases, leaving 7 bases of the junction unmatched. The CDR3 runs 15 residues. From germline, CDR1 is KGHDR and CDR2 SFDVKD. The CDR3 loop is CATSARDRRSDTQYF. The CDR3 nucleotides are TGTGCCACCAGTGCCCGGGACAGGAGGTCAGATACGCAGTATTTT.

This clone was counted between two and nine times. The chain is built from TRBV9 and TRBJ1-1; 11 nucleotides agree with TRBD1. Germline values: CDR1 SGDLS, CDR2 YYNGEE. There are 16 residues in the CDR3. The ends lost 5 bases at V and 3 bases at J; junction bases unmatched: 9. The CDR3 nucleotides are TGTGCCAGCAGTGAAGGACAGGGGGCGGGTGACACTGAAGCTTTCTTT. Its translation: CASSEGQGAGDTEAFF. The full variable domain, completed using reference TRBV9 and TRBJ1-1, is DSGVTQTPKHLITATGQRVTLRCSPRSGDLSVYWYQQSLDQGLQFLIQYYNGEERAKGNILERFSAQQFPDLHSELNLSSLELGDSALYFCASSEGQGAGDTEAFFGQGTRLTVV.

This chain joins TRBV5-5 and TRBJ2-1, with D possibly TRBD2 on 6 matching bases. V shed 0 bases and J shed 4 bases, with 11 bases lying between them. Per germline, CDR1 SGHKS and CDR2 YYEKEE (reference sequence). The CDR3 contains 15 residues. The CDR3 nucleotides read TGTGCCAGCAGCTTGGGCGGGGATCTGTACAATGAGCAGTTCTTC. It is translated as CASSLGGDLYNEQFF.

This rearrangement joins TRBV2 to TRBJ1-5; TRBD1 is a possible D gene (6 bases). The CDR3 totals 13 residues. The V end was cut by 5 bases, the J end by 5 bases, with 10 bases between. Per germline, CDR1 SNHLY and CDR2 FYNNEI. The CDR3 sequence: CASSLTGYQPQHF. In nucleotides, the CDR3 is TGTGCCAGCAGTCTGACAGGTTATCAGCCCCAGCATTTT.

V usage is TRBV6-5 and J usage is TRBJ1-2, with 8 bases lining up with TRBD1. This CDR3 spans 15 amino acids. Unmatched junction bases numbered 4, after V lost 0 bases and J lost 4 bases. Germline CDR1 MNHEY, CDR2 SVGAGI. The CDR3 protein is CASSYSGDRSYGYTF. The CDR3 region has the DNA TGTGCCAGCAGTTACTCGGGGGACAGGAGCTATGGCTACACCTTC.